This TCR beta chain is from a study of T-cell memory formation after mild COVID-19. Study in general: The two donors had largely donor-specific TCR clusters. Study-level results: Cross-reactive memory apparently joined, as some responding clones appeared in pre-infection memory.

The CDR3 runs 14 residues. V lost 6 bases, J lost 4 bases, and 3 bases stayed unmatched. 5'RACE primed at constant segments yielded TCR alpha and TCR beta cDNA libraries bearing sample barcodes and UMIs. Each CDR3 protein is one row after TCRdb ran MiXCR on the 5' RACE reads. The table has more than 400,000 distinct CDR3 sequences, 15% to 20% seen once. This clonotype occurred a few times. Antigen: not known. The genes are TRBV12-3 or TRBV12-4 and TRBJ2-1, with 10 bases identical to TRBD2. The sample comprised PBMCs or a T cell subset sorted from them (not recorded which). The receptor was isolated from an adult woman who had mild COVID-19 (a few samples of this study predate the infection). Cell type and time point are not known. In nucleotides, the CDR3 is TGTGCCAGCAGGGGACTAGCGATTTACAATGAGCAGTTCTTC. Translating gives CASRGLAIYNEQFF.